Sequencing of this T cell receptor beta chain was carried out in a study of T cell repertoires in cytomegalovirus infection. Overall study findings and caveats: Summed public TCR beta family frequency identified CMV carriers bearing the relevant HLA.

Germline V gives CDR1 MGHRA, CDR2 YSYEKL. This CDR3 is built from 15 residues. V was shortened by 1 base and J by 6 bases, with 14 bases between the two germline ends. This clonotype was seen ten or more times. The antigen is not known. TCRdb re-derived calls from the reads in MiXCR, one entry per CDR3 protein. The data hold around 450,000 distinct CDR3 sequences, with 11% observed a single time. The sample comprised PBMCs. This sequence joins TRBV4-1 and TRBJ2-3; maybe TRBD2 (6 bases). The clonotype was recovered from a human donor in good health (CMV status not recorded). Some clones in this sample may be carry-over from other donors' samples. The CDR3 bases are TGCGCCAGCAGCCAAGTTGAGACTAGGAAGGATACGCAGTATTTT. This codes for CASSQVETRKDTQYF.